This entry concerns a single TCR beta chain. Its antigen is unidentified. The data are from a study of OX40 agonist ivuxolimab in advanced cancers. Study context: Patients' therapy was ivuxolimab, an antibody that acts as an agonist of OX40 (CD134). Patients achieving partial responses numbered three: one hepatocellular carcinoma case and two cutaneous melanoma cases.

Study-level findings and limits: At 0.1 to 3.0 mg/kg and by week 6, clonal expansion occurred in CD4+ and CD8+ blood T cells.

Here immunoSEQ multiplex PCR was the method, and the copy in TCRdb shows in-frame clones only, minus some. The sample shows about 46,000 clones, over 75% of them seen only once. The material sequenced was CD4+ or CD8+ T cells sorted from blood, taken in a trial of the OX40 agonist ivuxolimab. This TCR was recovered from an adult with an advanced solid tumor such as melanoma, head and neck, liver or kidney cancer.

Written as DNA, the CDR3 is TGTGCCAGTAGTATCCCCTACAGGGGAGAAGGTCAGCCCCAGCATTTT. Translation gives CASSIPYRGEGQPQHF. V is TRBV19 and J is TRBJ1-5, with TRBD1 matching 7 bases. J lost 6 bases, V lost 3 bases, and 11 bases had no gene match. Germline values: CDR1 LNHDA, CDR2 SQIVND (reference sequence). The CDR3 covers 16 residues.